The subject of this entry is one TCR beta chain. This specimen belongs to a study of patients and donors after allogeneic stem cell transplantation. The CDR3 length is 15 residues. TCRdb re-derived calls from the RT-PCR reads in MiXCR, one entry per CDR3 protein. Among 400,000 to 450,000 distinct CDR3 sequences listed, roughly 16% were seen once. The receptor comes from a human donor who was either an allogeneic HSCT recipient or a stem cell or donor lymphocyte infusion donor (not recorded which). It is not recorded whose cells these are; they may come from a transplant donor. Sample: blood, either unsorted or a sorted T cell fraction (not recorded which). The V and J genes are TRBV21-1 and TRBJ2-3. TRBV21-1 counts as a pseudogene. Here the CDR3 DNA reads TGTGCCAGCAGCCGACCTTTATGGAGCACAGATACGCAGTATTTT. It is translated as CASSRPLWSTDTQYF.